The 23 T cell receptor beta chains in this list originate from one sample, sequenced in a study of cytomegalovirus exposure and HLA in healthy donors (dated by TCRdb to about 2017). Library generation was performed with the immunoSEQ multiplex PCR assay. A mixture of 60 forward primers for TCR Vbeta segments and 13 reverse primers for TCR Jbeta segments was used in the multiplex PCR. Here the immuneACCESS table is served through TCRdb, limited to in-frame sequences with V and J called. Missing clones are a known gap in these copies; in checked studies unresolved V genes cover under half, and the rest lacks a known reason. Across this sample there are 150,000 to 200,000 clones, with about 79% seen only once. The top ten hold under 7.5% of the sample. Sequencing input: PBMCs. These receptors all stem from a man aged 50-59 years in good health and CMV-seropositive.

The chain is built from TRBV5-6 and TRBJ2-5, with 10 bases matching TRBD2. The CDR3 contains 13 residues. The germline V gene has CDR1 SGHDT and CDR2 YYEEEE. V trimming: 6 bases; J trimming: 5 bases; junction bases outside the gene matches: 4. CDR3 coding DNA: TGTGCCAGCACCCTAGCGGGGGCGGAGACCCAGTACTTC. Its protein is CASTLAGAETQYF. Looking up the rest from reference TRBV5-6 and TRBJ2-5 gives the full variable domain: DAGVTQSPTHLIKTRGQQVTLRCSPKSGHDTVSWYQQALGQGPQFIFQYYEEEERQRGNFPDRFSGHQFPNYSSELNVNALLLGDSALYLCASTLAGAETQYFGPGTRLLVL.

V usage is TRBV27 and J usage is TRBJ1-2; TRBD1 aligns across 8 bases. The CDR3 is 16 residues long. The J segment lost 5 bases and the V segment lost 1 base, leaving 9 bases of the junction unmatched. Per germline, CDR1 MNHEY and CDR2 SMNVEV (reference sequence). CDR3 sequence reads: CASSLLGDRNPYGYTF. The CDR3 DNA follows: TGTGCCAGCAGTTTATTGGGGGACAGGAACCCATATGGCTACACCTTC.

The chain is built from TRBV5-1 and TRBJ1-2, with 7 nucleotides matching TRBD1. Germline CDR1 reads SGHRS; CDR2 reads YFSETQ. The CDR3 runs to 15 residues. V shed 4 bases, J shed 3 bases, and the junction held 9 bases outside the gene matches. CDR3: CASSNQGGGYYGYTF. DNA of the CDR3: TGCGCCAGCAGCAACCAAGGGGGCGGTTACTATGGCTACACCTTC.

The chain carries TRBV5-1 and TRBJ1-1; perhaps TRBD1 as D (6 bases). V was shortened by 4 bases and J by 8 bases, with 21 bases between the two germline ends. Germline CDR1 is SGHRS and CDR2 is YFSETQ. The CDR3 has 15 amino acids. CDR3 nucleotides: TGCGCCAGCAGCGCCGGGACAACTCAAGATACAGAAGCTTTCTTT. It is translated as CASSAGTTQDTEAFF.

The chain couples TRBV9 to TRBJ2-2; D gene uncertain. The CDR3 runs 14 residues. CDR1 and CDR2 (germline): SGDLS, YYNGEE. V dropped 5 bases and J dropped 5 bases, with 13 bases sitting between them. The CDR3 DNA reads TGTGCCAGCAGACGTATGGAGAGGACCGGGGAGCTGTTTTTT. Its translation: CASRRMERTGELFF. Looking up the rest from reference TRBV9 and TRBJ2-2 gives the full variable domain: DSGVTQTPKHLITATGQRVTLRCSPRSGDLSVYWYQQSLDQGLQFLIQYYNGEERAKGNILERFSAQQFPDLHSELNLSSLELGDSALYFCASRRMERTGELFFGEGSRLTVL.

The rearrangement links TRBV19 to TRBJ2-3; TRBD1 is a possible D gene (5 bases). Looked up from germline, CDR1 is LNHDA and CDR2 is SQIVND (reference sequence). The CDR3 contains 15 residues. V lost 4 bases and J lost 1, with 12 bases in between. DNA for the CDR3: TGTGCCAGTAGTAACAGGCTGGGCGGCACAGATACGCAGTATTTT. Amino acids: CASSNRLGGTDTQYF.

This chain uses TRBV27 with TRBJ2-5, with 7 bases lining up with TRBD1. The V gene's germline CDR1 is MNHEY and CDR2 SMNVEV (reference sequence). Trimming cost V 4 bases and J 7 bases; bases outside gene matches: 15. The CDR3 totals 16 residues. The DNA of the CDR3 is TGTGCCAGCAGTTCGGCCCGCACTACAGGGGTGGGGACCCAGTACTTC. Its protein is CASSSARTTGVGTQYF.

The chain couples TRBV4-1 to TRBJ1-3, with 9 nucleotides matching TRBD1. This CDR3 comprises 21 residues. V shed 0 bases and J 0 bases; nucleotides not matched to a gene: 15. In germline, CDR1 is MGHRA, CDR2 YSYEKL. CDR3 loop: CASSQDLPGQGLFSSGNTIYF. DNA for the CDR3: TGCGCCAGCAGCCAAGATCTTCCGGGACAGGGACTTTTTAGCTCTGGAAACACCATATATTTT.

In this sample, this clone turned up a few times. The chain couples TRBV27 to TRBJ2-7, with 9 bases matching TRBD1. Germline values: CDR1 MNHEY, CDR2 SMNVEV (reference sequence). The V gene end was trimmed by 6 bases and the J gene end by 6 bases; junction bases not matched to a gene: 9. The CDR3 has 14 amino acids. CDR3 protein: CASSPTLDRGEQYF. Here the CDR3 DNA reads TGTGCCAGCAGCCCAACCCTGGACAGGGGCGAGCAGTACTTC.

The chain is built from TRBV11-3 and TRBJ2-1; 7 bases agree with TRBD2. Per the germline V gene, CDR1 is SGHNT and CDR2 is YENEEA. V trimming: 2 bases; J trimming: 9 bases; junction bases outside the gene matches: 13. There are 16 residues in the CDR3. CDR3 sequence (DNA): TGTGCCAGCAGCTTACGCTTCGGGGTTACGGGAGGTGAGCAGTTCTTC. Translation gives CASSLRFGVTGGEQFF. Based on the CDR3 plus reference TRBV11-3 and TRBJ2-1, the full variable domain is EAGVVQSPRYKIIEKKQPVAFWCNPISGHNTLYWYLQNLGQGPELLIRYENEEAVDDSQLPKDRFSAERLKGVDSTLKIQPAELGDSAVYLCASSLRFGVTGGEQFFGPGTRLTVL.

This clone occurred once. V gene TRBV4-1 combines with J gene TRBJ2-1; 9 bases line up with TRBD2. This CDR3 region has 15 residues. Per germline, CDR1 MGHRA and CDR2 YSYEKL. The trim removed 3 bases at V and 3 bases at J, leaving 3 bases unmatched. This CDR3 is CASSHLREGYNEQFF. Written as DNA, the CDR3 is TGCGCCAGCAGCCATTTGCGGGAGGGCTACAATGAGCAGTTCTTC.

The chain recombines TRBV28 with TRBJ2-1; TRBD2 aligns across 10 bases. Germline V gene lookup returns CDR1 MDHEN and CDR2 SYDVKM. The CDR3 loop spans 17 amino acids. After removal of 3 bases from V and 0 bases from J, the junction contained 5 bases not matched to a gene. For the CDR3, the DNA is TGTGCCAGCAGTTTGTACAGCGGGGGGGCCTCCTACAATGAGCAGTTCTTC. Its protein product is CASSLYSGGASYNEQFF.

V gene TRBV6-5 combines with J gene TRBJ1-1; 11 bases map to TRBD1. The CDR3 length is 15 residues. V was pared by 6 bases and J by 4 bases, with 7 bases of the junction left unmatched. Germline V gene sequence: CDR1 MNHEY, CDR2 SVGAGI. CDR3 nucleotide sequence: TGTGCCAGCAGCCCCCCCGGGACAGGGGGCACTGAAGCTTTCTTT. This translates into CASSPPGTGGTEAFF.

The V gene is TRBV27, the J gene TRBJ2-7; 9 bases agree with TRBD2. This CDR3 contains 14 residues. Per germline, CDR1 MNHEY and CDR2 SMNVEV (reference sequence). V shed 6 bases and J 0 bases; nucleotides not matched to a gene: 3. As DNA, the CDR3 is TGTGCCAGCAGCGCGGGGGGGATCTCCTACGAGCAGTACTTC. Encoded protein: CASSAGGISYEQYF.

On this clone itself: In the same sample, other DNA sequences code for this CDR3. This chain's CDR3 is CAISVGTGGPEAFF. In nucleotides, the CDR3 is TGTGCCATCAGTGTGGGGACAGGGGGCCCGGAAGCTTTCTTT. The chain combines TRBV10-3 with TRBJ1-1; 12 bases are shared with TRBD1. Germline V CDR1 and CDR2: ENHRY, SYGVKD. This CDR3 comprises 14 residues. V lost 4 bases to trimming and J lost 8 bases; unmatched junction nucleotides: 5.

The chain combines TRBV6-1 with TRBJ1-1; 8 bases agree with TRBD1. V shed 7 bases and J 3 bases; nucleotides not matched to a gene: 4. The CDR3 spans 13 residues. Germline V gives CDR1 MNHNS, CDR2 SASEGT. The CDR3 DNA reads as TGTGCCAGCAACCGGGACAGGCACACTGAAGCTTTCTTT. Translated: CASNRDRHTEAFF.

This sequence joins TRBV11-3 and TRBJ2-2, with 8 bases that match TRBD1. The ends lost 5 bases at V and 6 bases at J; junction bases unmatched: 11. CDR3 length: 16 amino acids. Germline values: CDR1 SGHNT, CDR2 YENEEA. CDR3 nucleotides: TGTGCCAGCAGCCCTCCGGACAGGGTGGGTCCCGGGGAGCTGTTTTTT. Protein product: CASSPPDRVGPGELFF.

A note on this clone: Other DNA sequences in the sample encode the same CDR3. This chain joins TRBV19 and TRBJ2-5; D remains unclear. Trimming took off 3 bases at V and 1 base at J, with 6 bases between the two ends. Looked up from germline, CDR1 is LNHDA and CDR2 is SQIVND (reference sequence). This CDR3 has 13 residues. CDR3 region: CASSMGLQETQYF. The CDR3 DNA reads as TGTGCCAGTAGTATGGGCCTCCAAGAGACCCAGTACTTC. Complete variable domain (other parts from reference TRBV19 and TRBJ2-5): DGGITQSPKYLFRKEGQNVTLSCEQNLNHDAMYWYRQDPGQGLRLIYYSQIVNDFQKGDIAEGYSVSREKKESFPLTVTSAQKNPTAFYLCASSMGLQETQYFGPGTRLLVL.

The chain is built from TRBV7-9 and TRBJ2-1; D is undetermined. The CDR3 runs 11 residues. Trimming removed 5 bases from V and 7 bases from J, with 6 bases in between. CDR1 SEHNR and CDR2 FQNEAQ come from the germline V gene (reference sequence). CDR3 region: CASSPQNEQFF. Written as DNA, the CDR3 is TGTGCCAGCAGCCCCCAAAATGAGCAGTTCTTC.

This chain uses TRBV7-8 with TRBJ2-1, with 10 bases that match TRBD2. This CDR3 region has 16 residues. CDR1 is SGHVS and CDR2 is FQNEAQ in the germline V gene. After removal of 5 bases from V and 7 bases from J, the junction contained 11 bases not matched to a gene. The chain's CDR3 is CASSPQGSGRANEQFF. The DNA for the CDR3 is TGTGCCAGCAGCCCTCAGGGCAGCGGGAGGGCGAATGAGCAGTTCTTC.

The sample holds a few counts of this clone. The chain has TRBV5-1 and TRBJ2-3; 8 bases are shared with TRBD2. V lost 3 bases, J lost 2 bases, and 11 bases stayed unmatched. The CDR3 length is 17 residues. Germline V lookup: CDR1 SGHRS, CDR2 YFSETQ. The CDR3 bases are TGCGCCAGCAGCTCTGGGCTGGCGGGAGGTCCCACAGATACGCAGTATTTT. It codes for CASSSGLAGGPTDTQYF.

This sequence joins TRBV5-1 and TRBJ2-1; a weak D match, TRBD2 (5 bases). Per germline, CDR1 SGHRS and CDR2 YFSETQ. This CDR3 comprises 16 residues. The V and J ends lost 0 bases and 5 bases respectively, with 15 bases between them. The DNA of the CDR3 is TGCGCCAGCAGCTTGGCCCGTTTGCGGGCCGACAATGAGCAGTTCTTC. Protein sequence: CASSLARLRADNEQFF.

This chain connects TRBV11-2 to TRBJ2-4, with D possibly being TRBD1 (5 bases). Germline CDR1 is SGHAT and CDR2 is FQNNGV. This CDR3 has 14 amino acids. Trimming took off 4 bases at V and 6 bases at J, with 13 bases between the two ends. The CDR3 nucleotides read TGTGCCAGCAGCTCACCCCGCAGGGCAAACATTCAGTACTTC. Its translation is CASSSPRRANIQYF.